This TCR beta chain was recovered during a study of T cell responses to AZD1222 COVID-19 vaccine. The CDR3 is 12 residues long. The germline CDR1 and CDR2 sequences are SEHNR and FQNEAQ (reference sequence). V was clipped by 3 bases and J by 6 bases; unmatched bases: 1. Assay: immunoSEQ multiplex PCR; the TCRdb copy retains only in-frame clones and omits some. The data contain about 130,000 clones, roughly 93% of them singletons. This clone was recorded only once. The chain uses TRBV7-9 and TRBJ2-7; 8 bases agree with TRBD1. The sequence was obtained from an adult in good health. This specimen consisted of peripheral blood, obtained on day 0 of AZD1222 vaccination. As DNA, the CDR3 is TGTGCCAGCAGCTTGGGGACAGGCGAGCAGTACTTC. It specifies CASSLGTGEQYF.